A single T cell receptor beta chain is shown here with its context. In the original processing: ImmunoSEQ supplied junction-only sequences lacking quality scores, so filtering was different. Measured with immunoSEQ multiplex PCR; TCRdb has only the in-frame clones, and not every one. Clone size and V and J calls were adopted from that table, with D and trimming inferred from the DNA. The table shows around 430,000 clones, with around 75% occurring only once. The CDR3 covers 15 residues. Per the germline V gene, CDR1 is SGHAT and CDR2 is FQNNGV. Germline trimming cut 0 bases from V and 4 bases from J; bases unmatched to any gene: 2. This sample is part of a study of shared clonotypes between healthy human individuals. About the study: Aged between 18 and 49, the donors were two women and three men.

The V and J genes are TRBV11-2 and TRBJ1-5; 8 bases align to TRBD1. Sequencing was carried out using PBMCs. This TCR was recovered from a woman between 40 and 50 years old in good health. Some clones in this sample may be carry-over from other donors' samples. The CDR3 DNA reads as TGTGCCAGCAGCTTAGACACAGGGGGAAATCAGCCCCAGCATTTT. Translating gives CASSLDTGGNQPQHF.